The 12 T cell receptor beta chains below were found in one sample sequenced in a study of Graves' ophthalmopathy and Graves' hyperthyroidism. RNA transcripts served as template for amplifying TCR beta CDR3 sequences. A first-round RT-PCR used HTBI primers, followed by a second-round multiplex PCR. TCRdb processed the multiplex PCR reads anew with MiXCR; each CDR3 protein has one entry. The table has hundreds of thousands of distinct CDR3 sequences, about 47% seen once. The sequenced sample was peripheral blood. The receptors derive from an adult man with Graves' ophthalmopathy.

The chain combines TRBV20-1 with TRBJ2-6; D is unresolved. The V end was cut by 1 base, the J end by 2 bases, with 9 bases between. CDR3 length equals 15 residues. CDR1 is DFQATT, CDR2 SNEGSKA, per germline (reference sequence). This CDR3 reads CSARVGGAGANVLTF. CDR3 nucleotide sequence: TGCAGTGCTAGAGTTGGTGGAGCTGGGGCCAACGTCCTGACTTTC.

The genes are TRBV29-1 and TRBJ1-2, with a tentative D call TRBD1 (5 bases). The V and J ends lost 7 bases and 4 bases respectively, with 19 bases between them. Germline CDR1 SQVTM, CDR2 ANQGSEA. The CDR3 has 14 residues. Written as DNA, the CDR3 is TGCAGCGAACAGGCTCAGGGAGAGACCTATGGCTACACCTTC. It specifies CSEQAQGETYGYTF.

This clonotype was recorded many times. This chain connects TRBV10-3 to TRBJ1-1; 8 bases align to TRBD1. CDR3 length: 16 residues. Germline assignment: CDR1 ENHRY and CDR2 SYGVKD. Unmatched junction bases numbered 14, after V lost 6 bases and J lost 5 bases. The CDR3 nucleotides are TGTGCCATCAGGGTCAGCGGCACAGGGGGGGGAACTGAAGCTTTCTTT. Its protein product is CAIRVSGTGGGTEAFF.

This clonotype was seen many times. V gene TRBV20-1 combines with J gene TRBJ2-5; the D is unclear. CDR1 is DFQATT and CDR2 is SNEGSKA in the germline V gene (reference sequence). V was trimmed by 3 bases and J by 2 bases, leaving 7 bases between them. The CDR3 extends over 12 amino acids. This CDR3 reads CSASFRQETQYF. CDR3 sequence (DNA): TGCAGTGCTAGCTTTCGGCAAGAGACCCAGTACTTC.

This clonotype was counted at least ten times. V is TRBV5-4 and J is TRBJ2-2; D is ambiguous. The germline V gene has CDR1 SGHNT and CDR2 YYREEE (reference sequence). The CDR3 has 12 amino acids. V lost 0 bases and J lost 6, with 3 bases in between. The CDR3 is CASSLVPGELFF. The CDR3, as DNA: TGTGCCAGCAGCTTGGTTCCCGGGGAGCTGTTTTTT.

This clonotype has a handful of counts. The gene calls are TRBV12-3 or TRBV12-4 and TRBJ1-2; D possibly corresponds to TRBD1 (6 bases). Trimming cost V 5 bases and J 8 bases, with 21 bases left between them. The CDR3 has 15 amino acids. The CDR3 here is CASSISLGTTLGYTF. The CDR3 DNA follows: TGTGCCAGCAGTATCTCGTTAGGGACAACCCTGGGCTACACCTTC.

The chain joins TRBV10-2 to TRBJ1-5; D perhaps matches TRBD1 (6 bases). With 6 bases removed from V and 5 bases from J, the gap between germline ends came to 17 bases. Germline CDR1 WSHSY, CDR2 SAAADI. The CDR3 runs to 15 residues. CDR3 nucleotides: TGCGCCAGCAGCCAAGATAGAACAGGGTATCAGCCCCAGCATTTT. Its translation: CASSQDRTGYQPQHF.

The gene calls are TRBV7-9 and TRBJ2-6; 10 bases fit TRBD2. The V gene's germline CDR1 is SEHNR and CDR2 FQNEAQ (reference sequence). Unmatched junction bases numbered 15, after V lost 0 bases and J lost 1 base. CDR3 length equals 22 residues. The CDR3 here is CASSLAASGGGQGLSGANVLTF. CDR3 coding DNA: TGTGCCAGCAGCTTAGCGGCCAGCGGGGGGGGGCAGGGCTTGTCTGGGGCCAACGTCCTGACTTTC. Combining the CDR3 with reference TRBV7-9 and TRBJ2-6 gives the whole variable domain DTGVSQNPRHKITKRGQNVTFRCDPISEHNRLYWYRQTLGQGPEFLTYFQNEAQLEKSRLLSDRFSAERPKGSFSTLEIQRTEQGDSAMYLCASSLAASGGGQGLSGANVLTFGAGSRLTVL.

CDR3 in amino acids: CSVSGVTEAFF. CDR3 in DNA: TGCAGCGTTAGTGGGGTCACTGAAGCTTTCTTT. V gene TRBV29-1 combines with J gene TRBJ1-1; D gene uncertain. CDR3 size: 11 residues. V lost 5 bases, J lost 4 bases, and 8 bases lay in between. Per germline, CDR1 SQVTM and CDR2 ANQGSEA.

This chain uses TRBV7-2 with TRBJ2-5, with a possible D match to TRBD2 (5 bases). This CDR3 comprises 13 residues. V lost 5 bases to trimming and J lost 9 bases, with 16 bases between them. Germline CDR1 is SGHTA and CDR2 is FQGNSA. The CDR3 nucleotides read TGTGCCAGCAGCCTGACACGCCAGGAGGCCCAGTACTTC. Encoded protein: CASSLTRQEAQYF.

The V gene is TRBV6-6, the J gene TRBJ2-5; D is possibly TRBD2 (5 bases). The J call is doubtful: the DNA matches TRBJ2-7 better. The CDR3 contains 13 residues. CDR1 is MNHNY, CDR2 SVGAGI, per germline (reference sequence). In nucleotides, the CDR3 is TGTGCCAGCAGTTTAGGAGGTCTGGACGAGCAGTACTTC. Translation gives CASSLGGLDEQYF.

With regard to this clonotype: This clone may be a read error of a much larger clone one base away. The rearrangement uses TRBV7-9 and TRBJ1-6; TRBD1 is a possible D gene (6 bases). V dropped 11 bases and J dropped 10 bases, with 15 bases sitting between them. The CDR3 has 12 residues. Germline V gives CDR1 SEHNR, CDR2 FQNEAQ (reference sequence). The CDR3 sequence is CAVRDIGSPLHF. In DNA, the CDR3 is TGTGCCGTACGGGACATCGGATCACCCCTCCACTTT.